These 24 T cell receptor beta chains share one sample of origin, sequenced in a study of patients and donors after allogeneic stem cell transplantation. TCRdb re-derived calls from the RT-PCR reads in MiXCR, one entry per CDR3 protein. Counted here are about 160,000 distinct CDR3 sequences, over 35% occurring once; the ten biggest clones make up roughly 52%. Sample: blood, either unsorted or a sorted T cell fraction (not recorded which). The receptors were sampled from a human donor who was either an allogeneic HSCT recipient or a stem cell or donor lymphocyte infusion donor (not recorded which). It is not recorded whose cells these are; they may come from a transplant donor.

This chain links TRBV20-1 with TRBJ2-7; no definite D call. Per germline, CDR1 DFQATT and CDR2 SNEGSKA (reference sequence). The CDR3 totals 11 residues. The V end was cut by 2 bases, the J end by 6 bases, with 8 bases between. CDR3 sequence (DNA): TGCAGTGCTAGATTAGGTCGCGAGCAGTACTTC. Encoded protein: CSARLGREQYF.

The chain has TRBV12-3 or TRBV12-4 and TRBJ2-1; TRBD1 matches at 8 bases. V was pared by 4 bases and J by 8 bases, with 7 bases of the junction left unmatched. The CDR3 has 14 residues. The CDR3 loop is CASSSTGARDEQFF. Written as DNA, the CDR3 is TGTGCCAGCAGTTCGACAGGGGCCCGGGATGAGCAGTTCTTC.

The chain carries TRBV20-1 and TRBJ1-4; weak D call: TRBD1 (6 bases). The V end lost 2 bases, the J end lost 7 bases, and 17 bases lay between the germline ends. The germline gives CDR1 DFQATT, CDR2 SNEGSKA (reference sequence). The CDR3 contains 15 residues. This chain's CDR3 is CSARSRGGLSEKLFF. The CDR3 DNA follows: TGCAGTGCTAGATCTCGAGGGGGGTTGTCTGAAAAACTGTTTTTT.

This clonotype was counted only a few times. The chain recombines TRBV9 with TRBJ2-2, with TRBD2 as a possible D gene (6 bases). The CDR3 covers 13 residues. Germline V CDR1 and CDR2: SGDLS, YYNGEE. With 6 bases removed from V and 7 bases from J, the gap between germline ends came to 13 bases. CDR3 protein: CASTPWGDGELFF. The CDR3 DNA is TGTGCCAGCACCCCGTGGGGGGACGGGGAGCTGTTTTTT.

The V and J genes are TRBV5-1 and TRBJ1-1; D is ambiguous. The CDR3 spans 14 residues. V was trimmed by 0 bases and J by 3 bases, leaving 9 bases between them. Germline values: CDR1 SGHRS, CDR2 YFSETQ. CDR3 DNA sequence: TGCGCCAGCAGCTTGGGGGGATCCGACACTGAAGCTTTCTTT. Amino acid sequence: CASSLGGSDTEAFF. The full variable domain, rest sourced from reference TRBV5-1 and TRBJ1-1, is KAGVTQTPRYLIKTRGQQVTLSCSPISGHRSVSWYQQTPGQGLQFLFEYFSETQRNKGNFPGRFSGRQFSNSRSEMNVSTLELGDSALYLCASSLGGSDTEAFFGQGTRLTVV.

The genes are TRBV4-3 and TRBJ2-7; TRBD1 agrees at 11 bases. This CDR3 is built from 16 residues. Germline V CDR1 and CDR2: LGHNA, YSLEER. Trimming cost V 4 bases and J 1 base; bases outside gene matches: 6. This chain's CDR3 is CASSRGQGAQSYEQYF. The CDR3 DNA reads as TGCGCCAGCAGCCGAGGACAGGGGGCGCAGTCCTACGAGCAGTACTTC.

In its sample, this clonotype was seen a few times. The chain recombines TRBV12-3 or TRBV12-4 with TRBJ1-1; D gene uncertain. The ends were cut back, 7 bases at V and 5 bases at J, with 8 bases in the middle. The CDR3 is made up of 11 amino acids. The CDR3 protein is CASKEGTEAFF. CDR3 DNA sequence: TGTGCCAGCAAGGAGGGAACTGAAGCTTTCTTT.

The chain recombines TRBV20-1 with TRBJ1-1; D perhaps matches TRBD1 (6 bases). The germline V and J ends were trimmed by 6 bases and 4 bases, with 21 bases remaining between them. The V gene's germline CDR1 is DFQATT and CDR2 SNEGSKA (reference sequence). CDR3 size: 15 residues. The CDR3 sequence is CSAPQVGGAPTEAFF. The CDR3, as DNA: TGCAGTGCCCCCCAGGTTGGGGGGGCGCCCACTGAAGCTTTCTTT.

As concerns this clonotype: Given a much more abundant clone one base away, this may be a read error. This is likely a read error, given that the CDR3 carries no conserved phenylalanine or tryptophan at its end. The CDR3, as DNA: TGCAGTGCTAGACCCGCGAAGGGGAACACTGAAGCTTTCTTG. Its protein is CSARPAKGNTEAFL. The chain couples TRBV20-1 to TRBJ1-1; no clear D. Per germline, CDR1 DFQATT and CDR2 SNEGSKA (reference sequence). Trimming shortened V by 2 bases and J by 1 base, and 11 bases separated the two germline ends. The CDR3 is 14 amino acids.

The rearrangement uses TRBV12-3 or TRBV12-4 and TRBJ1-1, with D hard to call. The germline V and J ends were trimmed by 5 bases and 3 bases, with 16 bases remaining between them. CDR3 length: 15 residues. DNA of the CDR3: TGTGCCAGCAGTCCCCCGGCCCTCCCCCACACTGAAGCTTTCTTT. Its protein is CASSPPALPHTEAFF.

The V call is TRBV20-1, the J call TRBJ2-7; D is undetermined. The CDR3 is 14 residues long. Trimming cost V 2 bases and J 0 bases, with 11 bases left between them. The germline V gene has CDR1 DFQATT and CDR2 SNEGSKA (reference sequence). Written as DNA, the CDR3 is TGCAGTGCTAGAAGAGGCAGGAACTCCTACGAGCAGTACGTC. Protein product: CSARRGRNSYEQYV.

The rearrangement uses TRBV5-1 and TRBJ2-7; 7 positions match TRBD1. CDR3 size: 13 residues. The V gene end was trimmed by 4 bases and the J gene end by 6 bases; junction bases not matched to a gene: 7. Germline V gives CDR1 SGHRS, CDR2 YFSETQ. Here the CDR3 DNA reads TGCGCCAGCAGCCTGGGACAGCTCGCCGAGCAGTACTTC. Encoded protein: CASSLGQLAEQYF. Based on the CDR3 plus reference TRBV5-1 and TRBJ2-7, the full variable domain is KAGVTQTPRYLIKTRGQQVTLSCSPISGHRSVSWYQQTPGQGLQFLFEYFSETQRNKGNFPGRFSGRQFSNSRSEMNVSTLELGDSALYLCASSLGQLAEQYFGPGTRLTVT.

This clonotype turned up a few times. CDR3 bases: TGTGCCAGCAGTTACCTCCGGGACAGAATTTCTGAAGCTTTCTTT. Residues: CASSYLRDRISEAFF. The rearrangement uses TRBV5-6 and TRBJ1-1, with TRBD1 identical over 7 bases. This CDR3 comprises 15 residues. J was trimmed by 6 bases and V by 5 bases; bases with no gene match: 13. Germline values: CDR1 SGHDT, CDR2 YYEEEE.

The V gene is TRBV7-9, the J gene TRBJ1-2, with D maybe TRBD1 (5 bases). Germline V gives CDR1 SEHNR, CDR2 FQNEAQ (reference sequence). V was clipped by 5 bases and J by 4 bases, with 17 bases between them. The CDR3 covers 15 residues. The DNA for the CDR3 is TGTGCCAGCAGCCCCCGGACATTATGGGGCTATGGCTACACCTTC. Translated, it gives CASSPRTLWGYGYTF.

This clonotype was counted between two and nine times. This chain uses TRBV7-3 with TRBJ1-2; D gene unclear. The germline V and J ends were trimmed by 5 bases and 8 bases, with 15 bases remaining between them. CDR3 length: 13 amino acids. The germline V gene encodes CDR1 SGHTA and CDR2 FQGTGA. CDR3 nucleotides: TGTGCCAGCAGCCCTAGTGTGGGAAGGGGCTACACCTTC. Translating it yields CASSPSVGRGYTF.

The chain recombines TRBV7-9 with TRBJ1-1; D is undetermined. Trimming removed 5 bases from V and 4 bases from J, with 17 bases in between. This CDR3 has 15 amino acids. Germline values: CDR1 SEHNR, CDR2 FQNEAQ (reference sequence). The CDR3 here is CASSGGRERSTEAFF. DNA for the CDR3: TGTGCCAGCAGCGGTGGACGGGAACGGAGCACTGAAGCTTTCTTT.

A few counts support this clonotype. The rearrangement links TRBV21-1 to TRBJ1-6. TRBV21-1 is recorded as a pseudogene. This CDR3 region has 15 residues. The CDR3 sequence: CASSNTRPQNKALHF. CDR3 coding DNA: TGTGCCAGCAGCAACACGAGGCCACAAAATAAGGCCCTCCACTTT.

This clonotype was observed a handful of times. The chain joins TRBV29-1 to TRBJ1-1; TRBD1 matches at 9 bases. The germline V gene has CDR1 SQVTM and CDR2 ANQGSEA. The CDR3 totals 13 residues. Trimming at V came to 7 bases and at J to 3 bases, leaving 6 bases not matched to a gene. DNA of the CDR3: TGCAGCGAGAGGGACAGGGCCGACACTGAAGCTTTCTTT. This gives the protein CSERDRADTEAFF.

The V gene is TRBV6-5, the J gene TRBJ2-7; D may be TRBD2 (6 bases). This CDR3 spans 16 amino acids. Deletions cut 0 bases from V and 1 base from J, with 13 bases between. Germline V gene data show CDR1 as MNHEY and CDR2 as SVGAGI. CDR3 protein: CASSYSPTRGSYEQYV. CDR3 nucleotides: TGTGCCAGCAGTTACTCTCCGACTAGAGGGTCCTACGAGCAGTACGTC.

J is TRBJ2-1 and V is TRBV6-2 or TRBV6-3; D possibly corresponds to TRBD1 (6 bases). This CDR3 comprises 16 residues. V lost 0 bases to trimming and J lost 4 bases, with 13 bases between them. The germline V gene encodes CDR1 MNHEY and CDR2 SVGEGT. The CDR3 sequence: CASSYSPQGYYNEQFF. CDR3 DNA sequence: TGTGCCAGCAGTTACTCGCCCCAGGGGTATTACAATGAGCAGTTCTTC.

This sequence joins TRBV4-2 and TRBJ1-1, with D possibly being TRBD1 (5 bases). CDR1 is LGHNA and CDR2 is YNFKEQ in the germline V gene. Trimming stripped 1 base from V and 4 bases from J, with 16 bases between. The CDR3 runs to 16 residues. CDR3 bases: TGTGCCAGCAGCCAAGCCTGGCGGGGGGAAGGCACTGAAGCTTTCTTT. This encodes CASSQAWRGEGTEAFF.

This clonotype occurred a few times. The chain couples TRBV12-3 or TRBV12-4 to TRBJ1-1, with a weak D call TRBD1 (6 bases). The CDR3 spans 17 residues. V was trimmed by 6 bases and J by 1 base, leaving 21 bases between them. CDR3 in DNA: TGTGCCAGCAGCCGAAACCCCGCTCCACAGGGGAACACTGAAGCTTTCTTT. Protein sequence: CASSRNPAPQGNTEAFF.

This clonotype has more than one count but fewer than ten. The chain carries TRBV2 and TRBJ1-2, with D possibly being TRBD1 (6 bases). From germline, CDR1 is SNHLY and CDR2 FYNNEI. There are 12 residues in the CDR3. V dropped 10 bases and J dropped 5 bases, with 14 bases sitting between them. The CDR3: CATGAVAYGYTF. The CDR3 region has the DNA TGTGCCACAGGGGCAGTAGCTTATGGCTACACCTTC.

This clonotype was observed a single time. CDR3 coding DNA: TGCGCCAGCGGTCCTAGCGGGGGGTCTCAAACCGGGGAGCTGTTTTTT. It encodes CASGPSGGSQTGELFF. The V gene is TRBV5-1, the J gene TRBJ2-2; TRBD2 matches 11 bases. Germline-derived CDR1 and CDR2 are SGHRS and YFSETQ. The CDR3 has 16 residues. V shed 7 bases and J 5 bases; nucleotides not matched to a gene: 10.